This T cell receptor beta chain was sequenced during a study of cytomegalovirus exposure and HLA in healthy donors. V was clipped by 2 bases and J by 5 bases; unmatched bases: 9. Germline CDR1 SGHTA, CDR2 FQGNSA. The CDR3 contains 16 residues. The donors were part of the validation cohort of over a hundred subjects. That cohort was separate from the first cohort, which comprised several hundred subjects. Study-wide results and limits: TCR beta chains numbering more than 150 were designated cytomegalovirus-associated. Reportedly, cytomegalovirus status was diagnosed with high sensitivity and specificity.

The table came from immunoSEQ multiplex PCR; TCRdb's copy has only in-frame clones and leaves some out. The sample carries under 350,000 clones, 65% to 90% recorded once. About this clone itself: Its antigen is still unknown.

The specimen was PBMCs. The chain couples TRBV7-2 to TRBJ1-1, with 9 bases aligning to TRBD1. The source of this sequence is a young woman in good health and CMV-seronegative. The CDR3: CASSLWGQGSGTEAFF. CDR3 in DNA: TGTGCCAGCAGCTTATGGGGACAGGGCTCTGGGACTGAAGCTTTCTTT. The full variable domain, rest sourced from reference TRBV7-2 and TRBJ1-1, is GAGVSQSPSNKVTEKGKDVELRCDPISGHTALYWYRQSLGQGLEFLIYFQGNSAPDKSGLPSDRFSAERTGGSVSTLTIQRTQQEDSAVYLCASSLWGQGSGTEAFFGQGTRLTVV.